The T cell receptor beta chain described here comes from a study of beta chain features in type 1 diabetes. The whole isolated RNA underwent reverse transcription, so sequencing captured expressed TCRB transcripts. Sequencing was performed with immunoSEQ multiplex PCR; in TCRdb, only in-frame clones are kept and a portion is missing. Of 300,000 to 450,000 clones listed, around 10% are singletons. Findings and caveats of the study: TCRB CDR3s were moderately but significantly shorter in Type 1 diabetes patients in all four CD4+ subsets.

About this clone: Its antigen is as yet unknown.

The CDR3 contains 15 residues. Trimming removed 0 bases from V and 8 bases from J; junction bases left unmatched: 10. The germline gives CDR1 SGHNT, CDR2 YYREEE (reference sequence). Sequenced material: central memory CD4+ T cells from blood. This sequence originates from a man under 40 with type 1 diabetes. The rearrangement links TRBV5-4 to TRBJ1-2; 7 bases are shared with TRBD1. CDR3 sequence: CASSLGALRGLGYTF. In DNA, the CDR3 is TGTGCCAGCAGCTTGGGGGCCCTAAGGGGGCTGGGCTACACCTTC.